This T cell receptor (beta chain) was recorded in a study of cytomegalovirus exposure and HLA in healthy donors. Germline CDR1 reads PRHDT; CDR2 reads FYEKMQ (reference sequence). Trimming cost V 5 bases and J 0 bases, with 13 bases left between them. The CDR3 consists of 15 residues. A word on this clone: Antigen: not known.

Vbeta (60) and Jbeta (13) primers were used in the PCR. The table came from immunoSEQ multiplex PCR; TCRdb's copy has only in-frame clones and leaves some out. This table has a few hundred thousand clones, around 89% appearing once. Study-level results: It has been reported that TCR beta sequences accurately predicted the HLA-A and HLA-B alleles of most subjects. A previous analysis found most TCR beta V segments productive roughly 87% or roughly 30% of the time. Follow-up analysis found HLA locus-dependent TCR association rates, highest for DRB1 and lowest for HLA-C.

Material: PBMCs. The receptor was derived from a woman aged 18-30 years in good health and CMV-seronegative. This chain joins TRBV13 and TRBJ1-2; D perhaps matches TRBD1 (6 bases). CDR3 region: CASSLQGPTNYGYTF. The CDR3 DNA sequence: TGTGCCAGCAGCCTACAGGGCCCTACTAACTATGGCTACACCTTC.